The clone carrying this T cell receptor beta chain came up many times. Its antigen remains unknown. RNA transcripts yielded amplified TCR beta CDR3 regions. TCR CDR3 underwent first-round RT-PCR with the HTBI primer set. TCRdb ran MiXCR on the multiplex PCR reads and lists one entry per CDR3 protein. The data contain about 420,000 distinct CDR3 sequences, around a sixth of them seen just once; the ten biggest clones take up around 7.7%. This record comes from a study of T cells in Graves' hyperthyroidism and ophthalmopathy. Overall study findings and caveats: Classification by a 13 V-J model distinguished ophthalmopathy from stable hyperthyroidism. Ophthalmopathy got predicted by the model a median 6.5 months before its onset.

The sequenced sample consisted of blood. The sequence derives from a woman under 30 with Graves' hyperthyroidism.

The CDR3 here is CASSTHPARATGTDTQYF. Here the CDR3 DNA reads TGTGCCAGCAGCACTCACCCCGCCCGGGCTACAGGCACAGATACGCAGTATTTT. The chain recombines TRBV7-2 with TRBJ2-3; D unclear. The germline V and J ends were trimmed by 5 bases and 1 base, with 22 bases remaining between them. In germline, CDR1 is SGHTA, CDR2 FQGNSA. The CDR3 loop spans 18 amino acids.